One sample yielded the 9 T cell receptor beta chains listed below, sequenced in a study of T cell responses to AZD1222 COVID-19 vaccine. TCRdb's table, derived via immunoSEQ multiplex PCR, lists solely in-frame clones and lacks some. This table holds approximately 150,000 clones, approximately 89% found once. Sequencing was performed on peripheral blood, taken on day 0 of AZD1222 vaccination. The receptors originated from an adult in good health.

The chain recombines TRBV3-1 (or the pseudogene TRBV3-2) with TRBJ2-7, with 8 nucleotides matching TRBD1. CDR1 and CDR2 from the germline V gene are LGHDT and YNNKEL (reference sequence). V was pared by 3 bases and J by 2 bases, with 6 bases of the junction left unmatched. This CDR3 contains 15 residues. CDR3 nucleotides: TGTGCCAGCAGCCAGGGCCTGACAGGGGCCTACGAGCAGTACTTC. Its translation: CASSQGLTGAYEQYF.

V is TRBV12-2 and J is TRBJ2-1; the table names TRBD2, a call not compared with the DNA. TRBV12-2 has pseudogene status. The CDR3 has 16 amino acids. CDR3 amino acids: CASRLGLLAGGNEQFF. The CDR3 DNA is TGTGCAAGTCGCTTAGGGTTGCTAGCGGGAGGGAATGAGCAGTTCTTC.

The DNA for the CDR3 is TGTGCCAGCAGCCTCCTGCCCCCCGGGGGCTGGAGAAACGAGCAGTACTTC. The encoded protein is CASSLLPPGGWRNEQYF. The chain uses TRBV3-1 (or the pseudogene TRBV3-2) and TRBJ2-7; possibly TRBD1 or TRBD2 for D (6 bases each). Germline CDR1 and CDR2: LGHDT and YNNKEL (reference sequence). The CDR3 is 17 residues long. V lost 4 bases to trimming and J lost 5 bases, with 24 bases between them.

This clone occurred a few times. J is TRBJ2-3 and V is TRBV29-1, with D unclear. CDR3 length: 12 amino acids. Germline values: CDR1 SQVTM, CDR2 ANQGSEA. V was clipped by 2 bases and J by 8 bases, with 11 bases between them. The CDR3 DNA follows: TGCAGCGTTGAAAGCAGCCCCAGTACGCAGTATTTT. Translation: CSVESSPSTQYF.

The CDR3 sequence: CASTPDRGLNQPQHF. The CDR3 nucleotides are TGTGCCAGCACCCCGGACAGGGGCCTCAATCAGCCCCAGCATTTT. The chain has TRBV5-5 and TRBJ1-5; TRBD1 matches at 9 bases. Germline loops: CDR1 SGHKS, CDR2 YYEKEE (reference sequence). This CDR3 is 15 amino acids long. After removal of 6 bases from V and 3 bases from J, the junction contained 7 bases not matched to a gene.

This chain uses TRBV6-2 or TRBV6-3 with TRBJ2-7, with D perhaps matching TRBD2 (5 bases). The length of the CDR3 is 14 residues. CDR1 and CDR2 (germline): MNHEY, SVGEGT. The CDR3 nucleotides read TGTGCCAGCAGTTGGCGGACTCTAACGGAGCATATCATCGTC. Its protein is CASSWRTLTEHIIV.

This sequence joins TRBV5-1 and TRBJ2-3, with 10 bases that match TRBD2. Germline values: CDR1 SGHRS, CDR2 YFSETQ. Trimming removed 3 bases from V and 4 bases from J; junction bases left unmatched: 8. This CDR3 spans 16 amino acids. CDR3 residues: CASSSGTSGVSDTQYF. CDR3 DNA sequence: TGCGCCAGCAGCTCCGGAACTAGCGGGGTGTCAGATACGCAGTATTTT. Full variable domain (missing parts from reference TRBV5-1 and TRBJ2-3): KAGVTQTPRYLIKTRGQQVTLSCSPISGHRSVSWYQQTPGQGLQFLFEYFSETQRNKGNFPGRFSGRQFSNSRSEMNVSTLELGDSALYLCASSSGTSGVSDTQYFGPGTRLTVL.

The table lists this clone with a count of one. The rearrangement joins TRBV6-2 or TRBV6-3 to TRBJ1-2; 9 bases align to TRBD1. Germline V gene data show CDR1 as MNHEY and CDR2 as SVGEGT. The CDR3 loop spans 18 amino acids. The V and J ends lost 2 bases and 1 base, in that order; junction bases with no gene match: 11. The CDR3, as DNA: TGTGCCAGCAGTTACCGACCGGGACAGGGAGTTATTAACTATGGCTACACCTTC. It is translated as CASSYRPGQGVINYGYTF.

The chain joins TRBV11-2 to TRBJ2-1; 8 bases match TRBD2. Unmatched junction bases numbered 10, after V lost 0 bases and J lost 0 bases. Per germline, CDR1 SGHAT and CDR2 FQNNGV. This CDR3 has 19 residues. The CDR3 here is CASSLDQRLAGSSYNEQFF. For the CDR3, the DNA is TGTGCCAGCAGCTTAGACCAGCGCTTAGCGGGAAGCTCCTACAATGAGCAGTTCTTC.